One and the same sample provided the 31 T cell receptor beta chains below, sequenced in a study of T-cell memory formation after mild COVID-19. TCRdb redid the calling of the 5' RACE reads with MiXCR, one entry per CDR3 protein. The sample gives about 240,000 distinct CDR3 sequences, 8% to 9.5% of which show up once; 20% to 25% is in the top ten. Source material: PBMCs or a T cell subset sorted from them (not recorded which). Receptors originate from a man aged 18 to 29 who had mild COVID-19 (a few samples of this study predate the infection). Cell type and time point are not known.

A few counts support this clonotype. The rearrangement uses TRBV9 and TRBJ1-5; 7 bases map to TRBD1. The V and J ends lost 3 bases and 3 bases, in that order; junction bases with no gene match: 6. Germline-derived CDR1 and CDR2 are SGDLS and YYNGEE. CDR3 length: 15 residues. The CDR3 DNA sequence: TGTGCCAGCAGCGCAGGGGGGACAGTCAATCAGCCCCAGCATTTT. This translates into CASSAGGTVNQPQHF.

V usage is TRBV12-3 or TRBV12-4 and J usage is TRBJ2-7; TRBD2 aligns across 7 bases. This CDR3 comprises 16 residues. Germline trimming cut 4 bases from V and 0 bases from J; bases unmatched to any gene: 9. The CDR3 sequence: CASSSDAGESSYEQYV. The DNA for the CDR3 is TGTGCCAGCAGTTCCGACGCGGGGGAGAGCTCCTACGAGCAGTACGTC.

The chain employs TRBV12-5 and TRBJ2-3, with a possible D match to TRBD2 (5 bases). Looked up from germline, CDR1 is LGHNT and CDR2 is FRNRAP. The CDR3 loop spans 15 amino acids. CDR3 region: CATSGGYVGTDTQYF. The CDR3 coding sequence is TGTGCAACCAGTGGCGGGTATGTCGGCACAGATACGCAGTATTTT.

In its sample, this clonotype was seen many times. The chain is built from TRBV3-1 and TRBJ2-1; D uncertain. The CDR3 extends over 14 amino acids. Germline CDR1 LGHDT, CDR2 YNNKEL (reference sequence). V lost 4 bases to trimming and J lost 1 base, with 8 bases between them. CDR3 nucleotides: TGTGCCAGCAGCCGTACAGAGTCCTACAATGAGCAGTTCTTC. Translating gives CASSRTESYNEQFF.

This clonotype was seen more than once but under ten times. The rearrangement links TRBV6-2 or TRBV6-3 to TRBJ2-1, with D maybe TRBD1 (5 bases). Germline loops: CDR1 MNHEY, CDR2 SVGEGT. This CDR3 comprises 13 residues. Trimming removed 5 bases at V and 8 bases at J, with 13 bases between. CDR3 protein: CASSGPWGDEQFF. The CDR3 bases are TGTGCCAGCAGTGGCCCTTGGGGCGATGAGCAGTTCTTC.

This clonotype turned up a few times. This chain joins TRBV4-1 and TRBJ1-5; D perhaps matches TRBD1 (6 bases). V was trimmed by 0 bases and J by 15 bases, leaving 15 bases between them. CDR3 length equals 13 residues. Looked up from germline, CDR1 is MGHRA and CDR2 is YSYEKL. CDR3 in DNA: TGCGCCAGCAGCCAAGATTGGGGGGGGGCATTGCATTTT. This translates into CASSQDWGGALHF.

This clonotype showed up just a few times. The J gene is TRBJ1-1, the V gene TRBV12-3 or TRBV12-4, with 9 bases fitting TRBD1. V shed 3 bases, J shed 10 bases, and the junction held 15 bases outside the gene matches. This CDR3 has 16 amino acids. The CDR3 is CASSFDRGIRTGRAFF. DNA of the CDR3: TGTGCCAGCAGTTTCGACAGGGGGATCCGGACGGGTCGAGCTTTCTTT.

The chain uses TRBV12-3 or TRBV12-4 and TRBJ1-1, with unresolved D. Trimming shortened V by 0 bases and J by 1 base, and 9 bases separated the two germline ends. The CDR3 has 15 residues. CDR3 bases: TGTGCCAGCAGTTTAGCGTGGGGTGAGAACACTGAAGCTTTCTTT. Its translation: CASSLAWGENTEAFF.

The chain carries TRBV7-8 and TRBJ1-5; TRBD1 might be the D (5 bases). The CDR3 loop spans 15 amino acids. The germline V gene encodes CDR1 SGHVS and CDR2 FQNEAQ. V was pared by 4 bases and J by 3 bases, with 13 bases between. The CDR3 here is CASSSLWGDNQPQHF. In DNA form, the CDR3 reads TGTGCCAGCAGCTCGTTATGGGGGGACAATCAGCCCCAGCATTTT.

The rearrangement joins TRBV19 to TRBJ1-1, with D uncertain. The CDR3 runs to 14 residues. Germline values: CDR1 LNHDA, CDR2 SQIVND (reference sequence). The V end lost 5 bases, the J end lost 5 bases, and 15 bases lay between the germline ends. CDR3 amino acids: CASSLLDRETEAFF. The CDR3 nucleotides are TGTGCCAGTAGTTTATTAGACCGTGAAACTGAAGCTTTCTTT.

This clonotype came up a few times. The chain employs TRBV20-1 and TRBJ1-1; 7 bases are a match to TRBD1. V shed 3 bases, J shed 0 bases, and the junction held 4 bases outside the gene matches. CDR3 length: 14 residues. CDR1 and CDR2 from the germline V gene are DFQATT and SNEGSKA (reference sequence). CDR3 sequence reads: CSASQGGMNTEAFF. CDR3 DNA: TGCAGTGCTAGTCAGGGGGGAATGAACACTGAAGCTTTCTTT.

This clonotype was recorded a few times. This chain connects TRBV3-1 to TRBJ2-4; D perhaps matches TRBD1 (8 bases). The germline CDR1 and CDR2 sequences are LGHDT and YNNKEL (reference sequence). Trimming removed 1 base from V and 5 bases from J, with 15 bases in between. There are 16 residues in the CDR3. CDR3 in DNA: TGTGCCAGCAGCCAAGCGAGCGGGACAGGAGAAAACATTCAGTACTTC. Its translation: CASSQASGTGENIQYF.

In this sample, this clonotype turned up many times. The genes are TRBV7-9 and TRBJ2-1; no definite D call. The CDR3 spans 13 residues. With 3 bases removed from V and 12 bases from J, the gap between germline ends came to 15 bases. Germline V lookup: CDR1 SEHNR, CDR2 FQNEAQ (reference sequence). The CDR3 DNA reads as TGTGCCAGCAGCTTTATCGGCCCTGGGTGGCAGTTCTTC. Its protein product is CASSFIGPGWQFF.

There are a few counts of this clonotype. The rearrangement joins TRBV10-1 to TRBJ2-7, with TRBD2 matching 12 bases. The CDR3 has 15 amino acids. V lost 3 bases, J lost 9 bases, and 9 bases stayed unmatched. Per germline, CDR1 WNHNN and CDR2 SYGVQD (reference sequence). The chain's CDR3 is CASSDGLAGQFGQYF. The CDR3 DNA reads TGCGCCAGCAGTGACGGACTAGCGGGGCAATTTGGGCAGTACTTC.

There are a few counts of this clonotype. For the CDR3, the DNA is TGCGCCAGCAGAGTAGGGACAGGGGAAGGCTACACCTTC. Encoded protein: CASRVGTGEGYTF. The chain joins TRBV5-1 to TRBJ1-2; TRBD1 aligns across 10 bases. CDR3 size: 13 residues. Germline V lookup: CDR1 SGHRS, CDR2 YFSETQ. The V segment lost 5 bases and the J segment 8 bases; nucleotides outside the gene matches: 6. Variable domain in full (rest from reference TRBV5-1 and TRBJ1-2): KAGVTQTPRYLIKTRGQQVTLSCSPISGHRSVSWYQQTPGQGLQFLFEYFSETQRNKGNFPGRFSGRQFSNSRSEMNVSTLELGDSALYLCASRVGTGEGYTFGSGTRLTVV.

Here the CDR3 DNA reads TGTGCCACCAAAAGGCAGGGCGATAATTCACCCCTCCACTTT. This sequence encodes CATKRQGDNSPLHF. The V gene is TRBV15, the J gene TRBJ1-6; D may be TRBD1 (5 bases). Trimming took 7 bases from V and 5 from J, leaving 12 bases between them. Germline V gene data show CDR1 as LNHNV and CDR2 as YYDKDF (reference sequence). This CDR3 spans 14 amino acids. Variable domain in full (rest from reference TRBV15 and TRBJ1-6): DAMVIQNPRYQVTQFGKPVTLSCSQTLNHNVMYWYQQKSSQAPKLLFHYYDKDFNNEADTPDNFQSRRPNTSFCFLDIRSPGLGDTAMYLCATKRQGDNSPLHFGNGTRLTVT.

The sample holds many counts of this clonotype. This chain's CDR3 is CASSSTFGYGYTF. In DNA form, the CDR3 reads TGTGCCAGCAGCTCGACGTTTGGCTATGGCTACACCTTC. J is TRBJ1-2 and V is TRBV7-2; no firm D call. CDR3 length: 13 amino acids. Between the trimmed V and J ends, which lost 4 bases and 4 bases, there was a span of 10 bases. Germline CDR1 reads SGHTA; CDR2 reads FQGNSA. The full variable domain, completed using reference TRBV7-2 and TRBJ1-2, is GAGVSQSPSNKVTEKGKDVELRCDPISGHTALYWYRQSLGQGLEFLIYFQGNSAPDKSGLPSDRFSAERTGGSVSTLTIQRTQQEDSAVYLCASSSTFGYGYTFGSGTRLTVV.

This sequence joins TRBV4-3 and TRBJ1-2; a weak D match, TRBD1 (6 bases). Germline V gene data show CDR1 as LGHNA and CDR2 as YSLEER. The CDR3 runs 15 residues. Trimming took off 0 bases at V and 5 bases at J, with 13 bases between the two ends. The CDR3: CASSQDTDSVYGYTF. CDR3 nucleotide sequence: TGCGCCAGCAGCCAAGATACGGACAGCGTATATGGCTACACCTTC.

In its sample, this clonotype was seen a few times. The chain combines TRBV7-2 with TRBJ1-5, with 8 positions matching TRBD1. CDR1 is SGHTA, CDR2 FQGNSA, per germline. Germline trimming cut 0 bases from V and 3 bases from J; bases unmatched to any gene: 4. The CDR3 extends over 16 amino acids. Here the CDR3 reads CASSLAAGGNNQPQHF. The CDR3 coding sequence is TGTGCCAGCAGCTTAGCGGCAGGGGGCAACAATCAGCCCCAGCATTTT.

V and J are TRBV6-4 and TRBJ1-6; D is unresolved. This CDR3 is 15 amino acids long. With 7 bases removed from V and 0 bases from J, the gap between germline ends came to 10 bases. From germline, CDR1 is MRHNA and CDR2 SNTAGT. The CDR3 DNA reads TGTGCCAGCACCTCCGGAAGCTCCTATAATTCACCCCTCCACTTT. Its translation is CASTSGSSYNSPLHF.

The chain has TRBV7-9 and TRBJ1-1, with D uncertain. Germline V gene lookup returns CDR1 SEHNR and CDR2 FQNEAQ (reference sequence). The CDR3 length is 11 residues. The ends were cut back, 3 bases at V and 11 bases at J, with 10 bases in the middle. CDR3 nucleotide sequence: TGTGCCAGCAGCTTCCTAGTAGGGGCTTTCTTT. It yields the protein CASSFLVGAFF.

CDR3 loop: CSAREEGLETQYF. DNA for the CDR3: TGCAGTGCTAGGGAAGAAGGGTTAGAGACCCAGTACTTC. J is TRBJ2-5 and V is TRBV20-1; D unclear. The germline V and J ends were trimmed by 3 bases and 4 bases, with 12 bases remaining between them. CDR3 length equals 13 residues. Germline V lookup: CDR1 DFQATT, CDR2 SNEGSKA (reference sequence).

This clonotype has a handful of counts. CDR3 sequence: CASRPRGYTEAFF. In nucleotides, the CDR3 is TGTGCCAGCAGACCCAGGGGTTACACTGAAGCTTTCTTT. This sequence joins TRBV5-6 and TRBJ1-1, with TRBD1 as a possible D gene (6 bases). The germline CDR1 and CDR2 sequences are SGHDT and YYEEEE. V lost 5 bases, J lost 3 bases, and 11 bases lay in between. CDR3 length equals 13 residues.

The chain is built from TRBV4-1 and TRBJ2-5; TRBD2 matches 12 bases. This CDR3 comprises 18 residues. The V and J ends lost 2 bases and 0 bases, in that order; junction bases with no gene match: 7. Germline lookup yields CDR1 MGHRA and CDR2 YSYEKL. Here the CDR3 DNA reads TGCGCCAGCAGCCAACGTATACTAGCGGGGGGAGACCAAGAGACCCAGTACTTC. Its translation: CASSQRILAGGDQETQYF.

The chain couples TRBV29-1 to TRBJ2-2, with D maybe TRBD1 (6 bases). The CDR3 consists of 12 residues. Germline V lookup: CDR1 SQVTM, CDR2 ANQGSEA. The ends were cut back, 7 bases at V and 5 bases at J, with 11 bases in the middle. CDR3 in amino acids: CSGAGQTGELFF. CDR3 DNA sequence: TGCAGCGGCGCCGGACAGACCGGGGAGCTGTTTTTT.

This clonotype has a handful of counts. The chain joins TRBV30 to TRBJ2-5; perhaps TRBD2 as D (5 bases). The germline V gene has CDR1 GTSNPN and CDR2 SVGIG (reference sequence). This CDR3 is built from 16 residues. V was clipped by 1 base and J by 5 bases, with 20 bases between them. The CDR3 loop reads CAWSDTRRGQSETQYF. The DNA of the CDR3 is TGTGCCTGGAGTGATACGCGGAGAGGGCAATCGGAGACCCAGTACTTC.

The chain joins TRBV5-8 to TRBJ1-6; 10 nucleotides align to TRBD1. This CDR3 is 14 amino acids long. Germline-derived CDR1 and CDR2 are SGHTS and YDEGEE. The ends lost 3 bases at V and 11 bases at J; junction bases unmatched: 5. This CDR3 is CASSYGTGATPLHF. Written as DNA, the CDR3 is TGTGCCAGCAGCTACGGGACAGGGGCTACACCCCTCCACTTT.

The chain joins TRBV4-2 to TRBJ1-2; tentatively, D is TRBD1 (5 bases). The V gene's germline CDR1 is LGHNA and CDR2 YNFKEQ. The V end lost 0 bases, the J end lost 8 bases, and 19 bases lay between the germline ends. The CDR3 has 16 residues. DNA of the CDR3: TGTGCCAGCAGCCAAGATCCCACAGGCACCCAAGGAGGCTACACCTTC. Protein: CASSQDPTGTQGGYTF.

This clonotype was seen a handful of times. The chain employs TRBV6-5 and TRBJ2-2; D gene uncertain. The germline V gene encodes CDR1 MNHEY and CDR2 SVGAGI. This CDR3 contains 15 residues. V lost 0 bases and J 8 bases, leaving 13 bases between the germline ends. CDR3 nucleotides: TGTGCCAGCAGTTACTCTAGGGTTAGCCCGGGGGAGCTGTTTTTT. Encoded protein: CASSYSRVSPGELFF.

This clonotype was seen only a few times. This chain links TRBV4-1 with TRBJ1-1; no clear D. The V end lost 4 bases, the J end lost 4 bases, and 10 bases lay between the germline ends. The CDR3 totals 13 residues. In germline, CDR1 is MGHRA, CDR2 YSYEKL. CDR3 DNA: TGCGCCAGCAGCCCTACGGCTGGCACTGAAGCTTTCTTT. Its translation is CASSPTAGTEAFF.

CDR3 sequence: CASSPPFVAGRTGELFF. In DNA form, the CDR3 reads TGTGCCAGCAGTCCTCCCTTTGTGGCCGGACGGACCGGGGAGCTGTTTTTT. The chain recombines TRBV6-5 with TRBJ2-2; D not resolved. Trimming left V 5 bases short and J 5 bases short, with 21 bases between. Germline V gene sequence: CDR1 MNHEY, CDR2 SVGAGI. This CDR3 spans 17 amino acids.